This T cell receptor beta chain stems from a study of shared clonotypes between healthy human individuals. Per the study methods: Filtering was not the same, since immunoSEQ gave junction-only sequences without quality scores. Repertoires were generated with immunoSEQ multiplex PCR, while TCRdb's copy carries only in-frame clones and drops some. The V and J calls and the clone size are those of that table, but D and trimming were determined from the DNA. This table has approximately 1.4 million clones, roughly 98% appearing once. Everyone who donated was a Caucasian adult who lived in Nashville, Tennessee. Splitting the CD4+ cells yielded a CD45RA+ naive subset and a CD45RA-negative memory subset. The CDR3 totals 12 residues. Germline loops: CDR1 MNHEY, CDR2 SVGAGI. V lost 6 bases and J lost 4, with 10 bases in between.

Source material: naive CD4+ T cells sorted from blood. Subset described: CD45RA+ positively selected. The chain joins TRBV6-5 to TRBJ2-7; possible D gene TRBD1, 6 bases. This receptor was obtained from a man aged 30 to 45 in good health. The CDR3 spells CASRADSYEQYF. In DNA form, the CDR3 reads TGTGCCAGCAGGGCGGACAGTTACGAGCAGTACTTC.